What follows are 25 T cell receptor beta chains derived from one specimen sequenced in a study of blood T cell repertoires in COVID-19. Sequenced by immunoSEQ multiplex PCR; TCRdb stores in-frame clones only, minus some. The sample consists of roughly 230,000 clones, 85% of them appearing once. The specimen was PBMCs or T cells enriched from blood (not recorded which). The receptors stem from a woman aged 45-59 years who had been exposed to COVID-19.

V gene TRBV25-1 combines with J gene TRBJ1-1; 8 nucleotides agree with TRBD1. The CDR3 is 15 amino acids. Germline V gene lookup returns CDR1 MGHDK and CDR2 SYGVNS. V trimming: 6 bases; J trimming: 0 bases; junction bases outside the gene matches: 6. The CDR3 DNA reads TGTGCCAGCAGCCCCCCGACAGGGGTGAACACTGAAGCTTTCTTT. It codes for CASSPPTGVNTEAFF. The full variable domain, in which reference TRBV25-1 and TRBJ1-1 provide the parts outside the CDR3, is EADIYQTPRYLVIGTGKKITLECSQTMGHDKMYWYQQDPGMELHLIHYSYGVNSTEKGDLSSESTVSRIRTEHFPLTLESARPSHTSQYLCASSPPTGVNTEAFFGQGTRLTVV.

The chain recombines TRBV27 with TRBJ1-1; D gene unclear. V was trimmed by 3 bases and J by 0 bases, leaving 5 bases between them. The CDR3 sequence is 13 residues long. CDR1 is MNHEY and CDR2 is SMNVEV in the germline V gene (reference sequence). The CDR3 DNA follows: TGTGCCAGCAGTTTTTCCTTGAACACTGAAGCTTTCTTT. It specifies CASSFSLNTEAFF.

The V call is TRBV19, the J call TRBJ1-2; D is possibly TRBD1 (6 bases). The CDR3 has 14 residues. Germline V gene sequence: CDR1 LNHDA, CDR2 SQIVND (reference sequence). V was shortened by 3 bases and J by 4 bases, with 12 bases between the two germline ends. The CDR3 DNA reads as TGTGCCAGTAGTATGGACAGCACTCTCTATGGCTACACCTTC. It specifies CASSMDSTLYGYTF.

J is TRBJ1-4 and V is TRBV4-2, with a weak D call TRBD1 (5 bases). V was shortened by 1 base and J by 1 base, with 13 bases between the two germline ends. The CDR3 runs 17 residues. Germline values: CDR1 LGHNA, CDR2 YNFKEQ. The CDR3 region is CASSQALGRGTNEKLFF. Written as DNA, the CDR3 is TGTGCCAGCAGCCAAGCCCTGGGGAGGGGAACTAATGAAAAACTGTTTTTT.

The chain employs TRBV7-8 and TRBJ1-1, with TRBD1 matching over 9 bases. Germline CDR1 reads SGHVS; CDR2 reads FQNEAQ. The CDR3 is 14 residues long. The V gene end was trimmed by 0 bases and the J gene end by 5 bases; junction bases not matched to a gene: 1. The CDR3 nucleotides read TGTGCCAGCAGCTTAGCACAGGGGGCTACTGAAGCTTTCTTT. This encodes CASSLAQGATEAFF.

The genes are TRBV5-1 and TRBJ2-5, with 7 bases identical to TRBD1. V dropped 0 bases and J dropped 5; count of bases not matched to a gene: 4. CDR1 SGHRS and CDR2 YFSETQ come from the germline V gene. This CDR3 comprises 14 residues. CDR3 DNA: TGCGCCAGCAGCTTGGTACAGGGGAAGGAGACCCAGTACTTC. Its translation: CASSLVQGKETQYF.

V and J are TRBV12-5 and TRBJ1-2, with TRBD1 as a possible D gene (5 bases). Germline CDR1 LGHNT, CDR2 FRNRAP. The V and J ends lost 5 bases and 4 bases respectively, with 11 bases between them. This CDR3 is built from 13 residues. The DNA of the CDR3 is TGTGCTAGTGGTGTCCAGGGAGGCTATGGCTACACCTTC. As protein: CASGVQGGYGYTF.

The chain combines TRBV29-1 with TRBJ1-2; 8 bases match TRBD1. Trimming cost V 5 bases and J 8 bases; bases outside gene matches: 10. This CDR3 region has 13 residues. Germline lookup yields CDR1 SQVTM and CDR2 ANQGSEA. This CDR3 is CSVQRDRGYGYTF. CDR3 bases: TGCAGCGTTCAAAGAGACAGGGGATACGGCTACACCTTC.

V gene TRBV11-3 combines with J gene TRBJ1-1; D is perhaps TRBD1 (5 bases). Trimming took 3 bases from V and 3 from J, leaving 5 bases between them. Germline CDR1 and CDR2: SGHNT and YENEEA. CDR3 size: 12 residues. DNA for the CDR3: TGTGCCAGCAGCTTCAGGGACACTGAAGCTTTCTTT. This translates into CASSFRDTEAFF.

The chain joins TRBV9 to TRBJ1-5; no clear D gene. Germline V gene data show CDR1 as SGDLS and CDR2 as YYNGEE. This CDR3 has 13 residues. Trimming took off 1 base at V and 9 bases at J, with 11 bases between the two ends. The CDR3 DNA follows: TGTGCCAGCAGCGTAACGGGGTCGGGGCCCCAGCATTTT. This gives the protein CASSVTGSGPQHF.

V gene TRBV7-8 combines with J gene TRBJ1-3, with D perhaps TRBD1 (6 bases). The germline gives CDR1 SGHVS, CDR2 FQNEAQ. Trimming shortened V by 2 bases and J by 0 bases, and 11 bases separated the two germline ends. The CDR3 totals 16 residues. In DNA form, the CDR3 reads TGTGCCAGCAGCTTAAACAGGGCCTCCTCTGGAAACACCATATATTTT. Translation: CASSLNRASSGNTIYF.

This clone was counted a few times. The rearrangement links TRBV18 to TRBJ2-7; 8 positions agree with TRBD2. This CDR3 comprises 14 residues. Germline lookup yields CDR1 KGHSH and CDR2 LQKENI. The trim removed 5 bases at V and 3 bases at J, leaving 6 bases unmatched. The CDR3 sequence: CASSTSGTSYEQYF. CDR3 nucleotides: TGTGCCAGCTCAACTTCCGGGACTAGCTACGAGCAGTACTTC.

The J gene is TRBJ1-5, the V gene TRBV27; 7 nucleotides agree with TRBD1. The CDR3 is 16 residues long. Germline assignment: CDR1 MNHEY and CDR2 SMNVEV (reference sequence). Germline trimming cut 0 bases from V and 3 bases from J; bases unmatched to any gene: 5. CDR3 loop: CASSLSGTANNQPQHF. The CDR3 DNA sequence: TGTGCCAGCAGTTTATCCGGGACAGCTAACAATCAGCCCCAGCATTTT.

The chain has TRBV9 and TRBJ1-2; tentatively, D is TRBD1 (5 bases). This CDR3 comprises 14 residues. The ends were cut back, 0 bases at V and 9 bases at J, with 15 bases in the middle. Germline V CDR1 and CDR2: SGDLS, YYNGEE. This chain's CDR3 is CASSVGWQGQRYTF. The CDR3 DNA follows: TGTGCCAGCAGCGTAGGATGGCAGGGTCAGCGCTACACCTTC.

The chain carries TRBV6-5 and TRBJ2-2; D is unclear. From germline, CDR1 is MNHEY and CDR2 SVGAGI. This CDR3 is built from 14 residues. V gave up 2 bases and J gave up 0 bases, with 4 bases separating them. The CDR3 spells CASSYSPNTGELFF. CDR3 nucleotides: TGTGCCAGCAGTTACAGCCCGAACACCGGGGAGCTGTTTTTT.

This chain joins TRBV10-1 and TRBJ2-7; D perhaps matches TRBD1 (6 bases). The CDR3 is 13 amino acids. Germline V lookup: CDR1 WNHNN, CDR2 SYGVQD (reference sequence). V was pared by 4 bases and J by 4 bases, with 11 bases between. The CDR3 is CASSAGGRYEQYF. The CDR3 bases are TGCGCCAGCAGTGCTGGGGGCAGATACGAGCAGTACTTC.

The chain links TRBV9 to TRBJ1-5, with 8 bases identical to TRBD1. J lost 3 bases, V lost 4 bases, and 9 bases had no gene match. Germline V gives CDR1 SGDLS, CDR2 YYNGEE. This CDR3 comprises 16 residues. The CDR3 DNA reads TGTGCCAGCAGCCCCGGACAGGGCCACCTCAATCAGCCCCAGCATTTT. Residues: CASSPGQGHLNQPQHF.

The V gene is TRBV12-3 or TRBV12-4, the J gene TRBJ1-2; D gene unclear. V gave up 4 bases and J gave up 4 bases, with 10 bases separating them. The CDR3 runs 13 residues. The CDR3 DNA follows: TGTGCCAGCAGTTACGGCCCGGGCTATGGCTACACCTTC. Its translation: CASSYGPGYGYTF.

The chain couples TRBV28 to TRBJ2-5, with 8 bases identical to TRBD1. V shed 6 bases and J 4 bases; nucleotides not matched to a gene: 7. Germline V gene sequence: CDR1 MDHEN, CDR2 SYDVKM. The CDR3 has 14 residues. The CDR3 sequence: CASRIPTGAETQYF. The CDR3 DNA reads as TGTGCCAGCAGAATACCGACAGGGGCAGAGACCCAGTACTTC.

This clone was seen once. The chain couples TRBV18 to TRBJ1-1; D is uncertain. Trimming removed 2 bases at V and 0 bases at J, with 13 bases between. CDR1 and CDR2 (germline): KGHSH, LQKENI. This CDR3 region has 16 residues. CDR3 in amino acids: CASSPDIPTMNTEAFF. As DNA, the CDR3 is TGTGCCAGCTCACCAGACATACCTACCATGAACACTGAAGCTTTCTTT.

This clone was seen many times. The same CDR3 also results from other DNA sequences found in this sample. CDR3 sequence: CSGGSSYNEQFF. DNA of the CDR3: TGCAGCGGGGGGAGCTCCTACAATGAGCAGTTCTTC. The chain is built from TRBV29-1 and TRBJ2-1, with D perhaps being TRBD1 or TRBD2 (5 bases each). This CDR3 has 12 residues. Germline CDR1 SQVTM, CDR2 ANQGSEA. Trimming removed 7 bases from V and 0 bases from J, with 7 bases in between.

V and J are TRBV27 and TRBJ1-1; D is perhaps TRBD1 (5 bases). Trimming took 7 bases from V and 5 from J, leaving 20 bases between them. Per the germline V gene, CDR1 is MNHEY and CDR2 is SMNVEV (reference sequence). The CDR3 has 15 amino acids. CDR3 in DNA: TGTGCCAGCAATCCTGGGACTAAGGTGTGGACTGAAGCTTTCTTT. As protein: CASNPGTKVWTEAFF.

CDR3 nucleotides: TGTGCCAGCAGCCGCTGGGACTTCTCAGAATGGGGTGAGCAGTTCTTC. This translates into CASSRWDFSEWGEQFF. The chain joins TRBV4-2 to TRBJ2-1; maybe TRBD2 (6 bases). V lost 4 bases and J 9 bases, leaving 22 bases between the germline ends. CDR3 length: 16 amino acids. Germline CDR1 is LGHNA and CDR2 is YNFKEQ.

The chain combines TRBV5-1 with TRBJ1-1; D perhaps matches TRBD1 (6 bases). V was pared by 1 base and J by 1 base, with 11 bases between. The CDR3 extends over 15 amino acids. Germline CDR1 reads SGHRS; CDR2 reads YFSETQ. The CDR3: CASSLRAGANTEAFF. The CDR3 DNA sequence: TGCGCCAGCAGCTTGAGGGCAGGGGCGAACACTGAAGCTTTCTTT.

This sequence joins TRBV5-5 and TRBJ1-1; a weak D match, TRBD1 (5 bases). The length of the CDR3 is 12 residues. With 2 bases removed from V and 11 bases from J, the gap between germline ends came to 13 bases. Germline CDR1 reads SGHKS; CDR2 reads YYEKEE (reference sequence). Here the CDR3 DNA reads TGTGCCAGCAGCTTTGGGGCCCCAGACGCTTTCTTT. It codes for CASSFGAPDAFF.